The 3 T cell receptor beta chains reported below all come from one sample, sequenced in a study of blood T cell repertoires in COVID-19. Clones were read by immunoSEQ multiplex PCR, and TCRdb kept only the in-frame ones, dropping some. Of approximately 360,000 clones listed, roughly four fifths are singletons. Sequencing was done on a sample of PBMCs or T cells enriched from blood (not recorded which). Receptors originate from a woman between 50 and 59 years old who had recovered from COVID-19.

V gene TRBV19 combines with J gene TRBJ1-2; 8 bases fit TRBD1. This CDR3 spans 14 amino acids. Germline assignment: CDR1 LNHDA and CDR2 SQIVND (reference sequence). Unmatched junction bases numbered 5, after V lost 4 bases and J lost 4 bases. This CDR3 is CASSNGQGLYGYTF. In DNA, the CDR3 is TGTGCCAGTAGTAATGGACAGGGCCTCTATGGCTACACCTTC.

This chain links TRBV5-4 with TRBJ1-2; D is possibly TRBD1 (6 bases). This CDR3 comprises 14 residues. Between the trimmed V and J ends, which lost 0 bases and 4 bases, there was a span of 10 bases. The V gene's germline CDR1 is SGHNT and CDR2 YYREEE (reference sequence). The CDR3 spells CASSLAGGLYGYTF. CDR3 coding DNA: TGTGCCAGCAGCTTGGCGGGGGGGCTCTATGGCTACACCTTC.

The chain is built from TRBV7-8 and TRBJ1-1; TRBD1 might be the D (6 bases). This CDR3 region has 17 residues. Trimming left V 0 bases short and J 3 bases short, with 17 bases between. Germline loops: CDR1 SGHVS, CDR2 FQNEAQ. Written as DNA, the CDR3 is TGTGCCAGCAGCTTAGCGACCCAGGGGATAGGGTACACTGAAGCTTTCTTT. As protein: CASSLATQGIGYTEAFF.